The 14 T cell receptor beta chains below were found in one sample sequenced in a study of T cell responses to AZD1222 COVID-19 vaccine. Clones were read by immunoSEQ multiplex PCR, and TCRdb kept only the in-frame ones, dropping some. The data hold 90,000 to 150,000 clones, with around nine tenths observed a single time. This material consisted of peripheral blood, taken on day 0 of AZD1222 vaccination. Every receptor here comes from an adult in good health.

The chain uses TRBV10-3 and TRBJ2-1; 7 nucleotides match TRBD2. CDR1 and CDR2 from the germline V gene are ENHRY and SYGVKD. V lost 9 bases to trimming and J lost 6 bases; unmatched junction nucleotides: 11. The CDR3 covers 14 residues. In nucleotides, the CDR3 is TGTGCCATAAGATCTGGGGCGGGAGTCAATGAGCAGTTCTTC. Translated: CAIRSGAGVNEQFF.

V is TRBV14 and J is TRBJ1-1, with D perhaps TRBD1 (6 bases). V lost 2 bases and J 10 bases, leaving 14 bases between the germline ends. The CDR3 loop spans 13 amino acids. Looked up from germline, CDR1 is SGHDN and CDR2 is FVKESK. The CDR3 region is CASSQQGLTTAFF. In DNA form, the CDR3 reads TGTGCCAGCAGCCAACAGGGGCTTACGACAGCTTTCTTT.

The chain carries TRBV19 and TRBJ2-2; no clear D. Germline V gene data show CDR1 as LNHDA and CDR2 as SQIVND (reference sequence). The CDR3 spans 12 residues. Trimming shortened V by 3 bases and J by 5 bases, and 4 bases separated the two germline ends. The CDR3 protein is CASSIGTGELFF. The CDR3 DNA is TGTGCCAGTAGTATTGGTACCGGGGAGCTGTTTTTT. Full variable domain (missing parts from reference TRBV19 and TRBJ2-2): DGGITQSPKYLFRKEGQNVTLSCEQNLNHDAMYWYRQDPGQGLRLIYYSQIVNDFQKGDIAEGYSVSREKKESFPLTVTSAQKNPTAFYLCASSIGTGELFFGEGSRLTVL.

The chain has TRBV5-6 and TRBJ1-1; TRBD1 might be the D (5 bases). The length of the CDR3 is 15 residues. The germline CDR1 and CDR2 sequences are SGHDT and YYEEEE. V lost 3 bases to trimming and J lost 5 bases, with 17 bases between them. The CDR3 protein is CASSSRWTLGTEAFF. The CDR3 region has the DNA TGTGCCAGCAGCTCCCGTTGGACACTGGGGACTGAAGCTTTCTTT.

This clone was picked up one time. The J gene is TRBJ2-5, the V gene TRBV30; 10 bases match TRBD2. Germline V gene data show CDR1 as GTSNPN and CDR2 as SVGIG (reference sequence). J lost 5 bases, V lost 0 bases, and 12 bases had no gene match. There are 17 residues in the CDR3. The CDR3 nucleotides are TGTGCCTGGAGTGTACGGGGCGGACTAGCGGTCCGGGAGACCCAGTACTTC. The encoded protein is CAWSVRGGLAVRETQYF.

The chain has TRBV6-5 and TRBJ1-1; a weak D match, TRBD1 (6 bases). The CDR3 is 15 residues long. Trimming stripped 5 bases from V and 0 bases from J, with 13 bases between. CDR1 MNHEY and CDR2 SVGAGI come from the germline V gene. The CDR3 DNA reads TGTGCCAGCAGTCCTCCTGGACAGATGAACACTGAAGCTTTCTTT. Its translation: CASSPPGQMNTEAFF.

The rearrangement joins TRBV5-6 to TRBJ2-2; 9 nucleotides align to TRBD1. Germline-derived CDR1 and CDR2 are SGHDT and YYEEEE. The CDR3 runs to 14 residues. With V trimmed by 6 bases and J by 6 bases, 6 bases remained unmatched. CDR3 in amino acids: CASILQGAPGELFF. CDR3 DNA: TGTGCCAGCATCCTACAGGGGGCACCCGGGGAGCTGTTTTTT.

The genes are TRBV27 and TRBJ1-2; D gene uncertain. Deletions cut 6 bases from V and 8 bases from J, with 16 bases between. The CDR3 is 13 amino acids. CDR1 MNHEY and CDR2 SMNVEV come from the germline V gene (reference sequence). The DNA for the CDR3 is TGTGCCAGCAGCCGAACAAGTATCGGGGGCTACACCTTC. Its protein product is CASSRTSIGGYTF.

The chain uses TRBV5-4 and TRBJ2-1; 7 positions match TRBD2. Germline V gene data show CDR1 as SGHNT and CDR2 as YYREEE (reference sequence). The CDR3 is 19 residues long. With 3 bases clipped from V and 0 bases from J, the junction kept 15 bases outside the gene matches. CDR3 coding DNA: TGTGCCAGCAGCTCCCGTACGGGGAAAAGCGGGAACTCCTACAATGAGCAGTTCTTC. Its translation: CASSSRTGKSGNSYNEQFF.

In its sample, this clone was seen once. This chain uses TRBV7-9 with TRBJ1-5, with 7 bases aligning to TRBD1. Germline CDR1 and CDR2: SEHNR and FQNEAQ (reference sequence). Losses at the gene ends were 5 bases for V and 6 bases for J; bases not matched to a gene: 10. This CDR3 spans 15 amino acids. CDR3 sequence (DNA): TGTGCCAGCAGCCGACAGGGAGCGTTGGGTCAGCCCCAGCATTTT. Its protein product is CASSRQGALGQPQHF.

The V and J genes are TRBV15 and TRBJ1-2, with a possible D match to TRBD1 (5 bases). This CDR3 is built from 14 residues. Germline V gene lookup returns CDR1 LNHNV and CDR2 YYDKDF (reference sequence). The V end lost 0 bases, the J end lost 8 bases, and 13 bases lay between the germline ends. CDR3 coding DNA: TGTGCCACCAGCAGAGATGAGGGGCGAGGAGGCTACACCTTC. This encodes CATSRDEGRGGYTF.

The V gene is TRBV7-9, the J gene TRBJ1-1; no clear D. The V and J ends lost 7 bases and 0 bases respectively, with 9 bases between them. The CDR3 covers 13 residues. Germline V gene data show CDR1 as SEHNR and CDR2 as FQNEAQ (reference sequence). The CDR3: CASTPGLNTEAFF. The CDR3, as DNA: TGTGCCAGCACCCCGGGGTTGAACACTGAAGCTTTCTTT.

The chain joins TRBV3-1 (or the pseudogene TRBV3-2) to TRBJ2-7; D ambiguous. Germline CDR1 reads LGHDT; CDR2 reads YNNKEL (reference sequence). This CDR3 spans 12 amino acids. The V end was cut by 6 bases, the J end by 7 bases, with 13 bases between. In DNA, the CDR3 is TGTGCCAGCAGGCGCGACCTAGGAGAGCAGTACTTC. Translation: CASRRDLGEQYF.

The V and J genes are TRBV9 and TRBJ1-1; TRBD1 aligns across 8 bases. The V gene end was trimmed by 4 bases and the J gene end by 7 bases; junction bases not matched to a gene: 3. CDR1 is SGDLS, CDR2 YYNGEE, per germline. The CDR3 consists of 12 residues. The CDR3 DNA follows: TGTGCCAGCAGCTCTGACAGGGGTGAAGCTTTCTTT. This sequence encodes CASSSDRGEAFF. The full variable domain, completed using reference TRBV9 and TRBJ1-1, is DSGVTQTPKHLITATGQRVTLRCSPRSGDLSVYWYQQSLDQGLQFLIQYYNGEERAKGNILERFSAQQFPDLHSELNLSSLELGDSALYFCASSSDRGEAFFGQGTRLTVV.